These 7 T cell receptor beta chains came from one sample sequenced in a study of cytomegalovirus exposure and HLA in healthy donors. PCR was performed using 60 Vbeta and 13 Jbeta primers. Measured with immunoSEQ multiplex PCR; TCRdb has only the in-frame clones, and not every one. In total, the table holds over 100,000 clones. The sequencing sample was made of PBMCs. Receptor source: a woman in her 40s in good health and CMV-seropositive.

The chain employs TRBV5-4 and TRBJ2-3, with a tentative D call TRBD1 (6 bases). Germline assignment: CDR1 SGHNT and CDR2 YYREEE (reference sequence). The ends were cut back, 1 base at V and 0 bases at J, with 9 bases in the middle. The CDR3 consists of 15 residues. CDR3 sequence: CASSLMTGSTDTQYF. The CDR3 nucleotides read TGTGCCAGCAGCTTGATGACAGGAAGCACAGATACGCAGTATTTT.

Written as DNA, the CDR3 is TGCGCCAGCAGCTTGGAACAGATCTACAATGAGCAGTTCTTC. Amino acids: CASSLEQIYNEQFF. The chain joins TRBV5-1 to TRBJ2-1, with D hard to call. Per germline, CDR1 SGHRS and CDR2 YFSETQ. Trimming cost V 0 bases and J 3 bases, with 7 bases left between them. CDR3 length equals 14 residues.

The genes are TRBV5-6 and TRBJ1-5; 8 positions agree with TRBD1. The trim removed 2 bases at V and 6 bases at J, leaving 1 base unmatched. The CDR3 is made up of 13 amino acids. The V gene's germline CDR1 is SGHDT and CDR2 YYEEEE. Here the CDR3 DNA reads TGTGCCAGCAGCTTACAGGGGGGTCAGCCCCAGCATTTT. Its protein is CASSLQGGQPQHF.

DNA of the CDR3: TGTGCCAGCAGCACGGTGGAGGGAAACAATGAGCAGTTCTTC. It is translated as CASSTVEGNNEQFF. The chain couples TRBV7-6 to TRBJ2-1; D might be TRBD2 (6 bases). This CDR3 region has 14 residues. Trimming shortened V by 5 bases and J by 5 bases, and 13 bases separated the two germline ends. CDR1 and CDR2 (germline): SGHVS, FNYEAQ.

The chain carries TRBV2 and TRBJ2-1; 8 bases match TRBD2. Germline V CDR1 and CDR2: SNHLY, FYNNEI. V lost 6 bases, J lost 7 bases, and 14 bases stayed unmatched. The CDR3 has 16 residues. This chain's CDR3 is CASSALTSGPLNEQFF. CDR3 DNA sequence: TGTGCCAGCAGCGCCCTAACTAGCGGCCCATTAAATGAGCAGTTCTTC. Looking up the rest from reference TRBV2 and TRBJ2-1 gives the full variable domain: EPEVTQTPSHQVTQMGQEVILRCVPISNHLYFYWYRQILGQKVEFLVSFYNNEISEKSEIFDDQFSVERPDGSNFTLKIRSTKLEDSAMYFCASSALTSGPLNEQFFGPGTRLTVL.

The chain joins TRBV6-4 to TRBJ2-2; possible D gene TRBD1, 6 bases. Trimming removed 5 bases from V and 0 bases from J, with 10 bases in between. The CDR3 contains 15 residues. Germline V gives CDR1 MRHNA, CDR2 SNTAGT. DNA for the CDR3: TGTGCCAGCAGTACAGGGTTCGCGAACACCGGGGAGCTGTTTTTT. Encoded protein: CASSTGFANTGELFF.

The chain links TRBV4-1 to TRBJ1-1; D remains ambiguous. CDR3 size: 14 residues. The germline CDR1 and CDR2 sequences are MGHRA and YSYEKL. Trimming stripped 2 bases from V and 5 bases from J, with 12 bases between. CDR3 bases: TGCGCCAGCAGCCAACAGGTGACAAGTACTGAAGCTTTCTTT. It codes for CASSQQVTSTEAFF.